A selection of T cell receptor beta chains follows, all from one sample in a study of Graves' ophthalmopathy and Graves' hyperthyroidism. TCRdb itself ran the multiplex PCR reads through MiXCR, one entry per CDR3 protein. The data hold about 660,000 distinct CDR3 sequences, with over 40% observed a single time. The sequencing input was peripheral blood. These receptors originate from an adult man with Graves' ophthalmopathy. The CDR3 runs from the conserved cysteine through the conserved F or W. The D gene is left open where the match is weak. Only some rows state a clone size, as once, few, many or a class for expanded clones.

d_call: NA; j_call: TRBJ1-1; v_call: TRBV9; clone_size: many; cdr3_nt: TGTGCCAGCAGCGTCTCAGGGGTCAGAACTGAAGCTTTCTTT; cdr3_aa: CASSVSGVRTEAFF
d_call: NA; j_call: TRBJ2-5; v_call: TRBV5-1; clone_size: NA; cdr3_nt: TGCGCCAGCAGCCCTAAACTAACTAGTGAAACGGAGACCCAGTACTTC; cdr3_aa: CASSPKLTSETETQYF
d_call: TRBD1; j_call: TRBJ2-7; v_call: TRBV13; clone_size: many; cdr3_nt: TGTGCCAGCACACAGGGGGGCCACGAGCAGTACTTC; cdr3_aa: CASTQGGHEQYF
d_call: TRBD1; j_call: TRBJ1-6; v_call: TRBV7-2; clone_size: NA; cdr3_nt: TGTGCCAGCAGCACCCGGGACAGGGGTTCACCCCTCCACTTT; cdr3_aa: CASSTRDRGSPLHF
d_call: NA; j_call: TRBJ1-2; v_call: TRBV9; clone_size: many; cdr3_nt: TGTGCCAGCAGCGTAGAGGTACAGGGAACGAATGGCTACACCTTC; cdr3_aa: CASSVEVQGTNGYTF
d_call: TRBD1; j_call: TRBJ1-4; v_call: TRBV7-9; clone_size: many; cdr3_nt: TGTGCCAGCAGCTCCGGGACAGGGAGTGAAAAACTGTTTTTT; cdr3_aa: CASSSGTGSEKLFF
d_call: TRBD1; j_call: TRBJ1-1; v_call: TRBV12-3/TRBV12-4; clone_size: once; cdr3_nt: TGTGCCAGCAGTCCAGGACAGGGTAAAGCTTTCTTT; cdr3_aa: CASSPGQGKAFF
d_call: NA; j_call: TRBJ2-7; v_call: TRBV10-3; clone_size: NA; cdr3_nt: TGTGCCAGCAGTTACTCCAGTTCGAGTCGAGGGGGGCCCACCTACGAGCAGTACTTC; cdr3_aa: CASSYSSSSRGGPTYEQYF
d_call: TRBD1; j_call: TRBJ2-2; v_call: TRBV13; clone_size: many; cdr3_nt: TGTGCCAGCAGCTCGGGACAGGGGGCGAACACCGGGGAGCTGTTTTTT; cdr3_aa: CASSSGQGANTGELFF
d_call: NA; j_call: TRBJ1-2; v_call: TRBV2; clone_size: many; cdr3_nt: TGTGCCAGCAGGGACAAGTCCTATGGCTACACCTTC; cdr3_aa: CASRDKSYGYTF
d_call: NA; j_call: TRBJ1-1; v_call: TRBV2; clone_size: NA; cdr3_nt: TGTGCCAGCAGTGAGTCTCATTTTAGCACTGAAGCTTTCTTT; cdr3_aa: CASSESHFSTEAFF
d_call: NA; j_call: TRBJ2-2; v_call: TRBV12-3/TRBV12-4; clone_size: NA; cdr3_nt: TGTGCCAGCAGTTTAGCGGGCGGGGCCGCGAACACCGGGGAGCTGTTTTTT; cdr3_aa: CASSLAGGAANTGELFF
d_call: TRBD2; j_call: TRBJ2-1; v_call: TRBV9; clone_size: NA; cdr3_nt: TGTGCCAGCAGCGTAGGACTAGCGGGAGGTAATGAGCAGTTCTTC; cdr3_aa: CASSVGLAGGNEQFF
d_call: NA; j_call: TRBJ2-7; v_call: TRBV20-1; clone_size: few; cdr3_nt: TGCAGTGCAAGAACGGGGGACGTTCGGCAGCAGTACTTC; cdr3_aa: CSARTGDVRQQYF
d_call: NA; j_call: TRBJ2-7; v_call: TRBV10-3; clone_size: many; cdr3_nt: TGTGCCATCATTGACAGGGAAGCGGGCGAGCAGTACTTC; cdr3_aa: CAIIDREAGEQYF
d_call: TRBD1; j_call: TRBJ2-7; v_call: TRBV5-1; clone_size: few; cdr3_nt: TGCGCCAGCAGCCCTTGGGGGCTGACAGGGGAACCCTACGAGCAGTACTTC; cdr3_aa: CASSPWGLTGEPYEQYF
d_call: NA; j_call: TRBJ2-6; v_call: TRBV14; clone_size: many; cdr3_nt: TGTGCCAGCAGCCAAGGTGAGGCCGGGGCCAACGTCCTGACTTTC; cdr3_aa: CASSQGEAGANVLTF
d_call: NA; j_call: TRBJ2-5; v_call: TRBV12-3/TRBV12-4; clone_size: many; cdr3_nt: TGTGCCAGCAGTCACAGACAAGAGACCCAGTACTTC; cdr3_aa: CASSHRQETQYF
d_call: NA; j_call: TRBJ2-7; v_call: TRBV5-1; clone_size: few; cdr3_nt: TGCGCCAGCAGCTTGATCCCCCTGACCTCTAACGAGCAGTACTTC; cdr3_aa: CASSLIPLTSNEQYF
d_call: NA; j_call: TRBJ1-1; v_call: TRBV4-3; clone_size: NA; cdr3_nt: TGCGCCAGCAGCCAAGATCCGGCGTTTGTCCTCGTTGAAGCTTTCTTT; cdr3_aa: CASSQDPAFVLVEAFF
d_call: NA; j_call: TRBJ1-1; v_call: TRBV12-3/TRBV12-4; clone_size: NA; cdr3_nt: TGTGCCGCAGTCGGCAAAAACACTGAAGCTTTCTTT; cdr3_aa: CAAVGKNTEAFF
d_call: NA; j_call: TRBJ1-1; v_call: TRBV7-3; clone_size: NA; cdr3_nt: TGTGCCAGCAGCTTTCCGACGGCGAGGAGGGGGGACACTGAAGCTTTCTTT; cdr3_aa: CASSFPTARRGDTEAFF
d_call: NA; j_call: TRBJ1-2; v_call: TRBV5-6; clone_size: NA; cdr3_nt: TGTGCCTGGAGTTTTGACATCGACTATGGCTACACCTTC; cdr3_aa: CAWSFDIDYGYTF
d_call: NA; j_call: TRBJ2-5; v_call: TRBV4-2; clone_size: many; cdr3_nt: TGTGCCAGCAGCCAAGAACGAAGGGGCCGAGAAGAGACCCAGTACTTC; cdr3_aa: CASSQERRGREETQYF
d_call: NA; j_call: TRBJ2-7; v_call: TRBV12-3/TRBV12-4; clone_size: many; cdr3_nt: TGTGCCAGCAGTTCACGGGGAGCAGTCGAGCAGTACTTC; cdr3_aa: CASSSRGAVEQYF
d_call: NA; j_call: TRBJ1-6; v_call: TRBV7-9; clone_size: many; cdr3_nt: TGTGCCAGCAGCCCCCAGGGGAGCTCCTATAATTCACCCCTCCACTTT; cdr3_aa: CASSPQGSSYNSPLHF
d_call: TRBD1; j_call: TRBJ1-1; v_call: TRBV29-1; clone_size: NA; cdr3_nt: TGCAGCGCCGGCGGACAGGGCGGGAACACTGAAGCTTTCTTT; cdr3_aa: CSAGGQGGNTEAFF
d_call: NA; j_call: TRBJ2-5; v_call: TRBV18; clone_size: many; cdr3_nt: TGTGCCAGCTCACGTTCCCAGGGAGTAGAGACCCAGTACTTC; cdr3_aa: CASSRSQGVETQYF
d_call: NA; j_call: TRBJ1-5; v_call: TRBV24-1; clone_size: many; cdr3_nt: TGTGCCACCAGAGAACTGACAGCCAGGCAGCCCCAGCATTTT; cdr3_aa: CATRELTARQPQHF
d_call: TRBD2; j_call: TRBJ2-2; v_call: TRBV7-3; clone_size: NA; cdr3_nt: TGCGCCAGCAGCCAAGAGTTAACGGGAAGCGGGAGTACCTTACGCATCACCGGGGAGCTGTTTTTT; cdr3_aa: CASSQELTGSGSTLRITGELFF
d_call: NA; j_call: TRBJ1-2; v_call: TRBV12-3/TRBV12-4; clone_size: many; cdr3_nt: TGTGCCAGCAGTTTAGAGGGGGTAGGTGACTATGGCTACACCTTC; cdr3_aa: CASSLEGVGDYGYTF
d_call: NA; j_call: TRBJ1-6; v_call: TRBV7-2; clone_size: NA; cdr3_nt: TGTGCCAGCAGCCTTATTCTGGCCGGGGGTTCACCCCTCCACTTT; cdr3_aa: CASSLILAGGSPLHF
d_call: TRBD1; j_call: TRBJ1-2; v_call: TRBV7-2; clone_size: NA; cdr3_nt: TGTGCCAGCAGCTGGGGGGACAGGGACGAAGGCTACACCTTC; cdr3_aa: CASSWGDRDEGYTF
d_call: NA; j_call: TRBJ2-5; v_call: TRBV10-2; clone_size: NA; cdr3_nt: TGTGCCAGCAGGCCCCCCGCAGGGCGGAAGACCCAGTACTTC; cdr3_aa: CASRPPAGRKTQYF
d_call: NA; j_call: TRBJ2-2; v_call: TRBV7-8; clone_size: many; cdr3_nt: TGTGCCAGCAGCTTTAAGGTCACCGGGGAGCTGTTTTTT; cdr3_aa: CASSFKVTGELFF
d_call: NA; j_call: TRBJ2-5; v_call: TRBV6-4; clone_size: few; cdr3_nt: TGTGCCAGCAGTTACTCAGACAGGTTCCAAGAGACCCAGTACTTC; cdr3_aa: CASSYSDRFQETQYF
d_call: TRBD2; j_call: TRBJ2-5; v_call: TRBV4-2; clone_size: many; cdr3_nt: TGTGCCAGCAGCCAAGATCTGGCTAGCGGGAGCGGGGAGACCCAGTACTTC; cdr3_aa: CASSQDLASGSGETQYF
d_call: NA; j_call: TRBJ1-2; v_call: TRBV10-3; clone_size: NA; cdr3_nt: TGTGCCAGCAGTCCGGGTAGCCCTGGCTACACCTTC; cdr3_aa: CASSPGSPGYTF
d_call: NA; j_call: TRBJ1-4; v_call: TRBV9; clone_size: many; cdr3_nt: TGTGCCAGCAGCGTATCCGAGGGTCCAACTAATGAAAAACTGTTTTTT; cdr3_aa: CASSVSEGPTNEKLFF
d_call: TRBD1; j_call: TRBJ2-5; v_call: TRBV24-1; clone_size: NA; cdr3_nt: TGTGCCACCAGTGAAACGACAGGGGGCGATGAGACCCAGTACTTC; cdr3_aa: CATSETTGGDETQYF
d_call: TRBD2; j_call: TRBJ2-7; v_call: TRBV2; clone_size: NA; cdr3_nt: TGTGCCAGCAGTCGGGACCCCGGTGAGCGGGAGGCTGGATACGAGCAGTACTTC; cdr3_aa: CASSRDPGEREAGYEQYF
d_call: TRBD2; j_call: TRBJ2-2; v_call: TRBV7-9; clone_size: once; cdr3_nt: TGTGCCAGCAGCTTAGGACTAGCGGGAGGGAAGGCCGGGGAGCTGTTTTTT; cdr3_aa: CASSLGLAGGKAGELFF
d_call: TRBD1; j_call: TRBJ1-5; v_call: TRBV6-4; clone_size: many; cdr3_nt: TGTGCCAGCAGGCACGAGGGGGCTCAGCCCCAGCATTTT; cdr3_aa: CASRHEGAQPQHF
d_call: NA; j_call: TRBJ2-2; v_call: TRBV10-2; clone_size: few; cdr3_nt: TGTGCCAGCAGTTACCCGAATCTAGGCGGGACCGGGGAGCTGTTTTTT; cdr3_aa: CASSYPNLGGTGELFF
d_call: TRBD1; j_call: TRBJ1-4; v_call: TRBV5-1; clone_size: once; cdr3_nt: TGCGCCAGCAGCACTGGACAGGGCGATGAAAAACTGTTTTTT; cdr3_aa: CASSTGQGDEKLFF
d_call: NA; j_call: TRBJ1-6; v_call: TRBV6-5; clone_size: NA; cdr3_nt: TGTGCCAGCAGTTACTCGGGGGGGGGAAATTCACCCCTCCACTTT; cdr3_aa: CASSYSGGGNSPLHF
d_call: TRBD1; j_call: TRBJ1-4; v_call: TRBV6-5; clone_size: NA; cdr3_nt: TGTGCCAGCAGCTCCCCCGGACAGGAAAATGAAAAACTGTTTTTT; cdr3_aa: CASSSPGQENEKLFF
d_call: NA; j_call: TRBJ1-1; v_call: TRBV20-1; clone_size: many; cdr3_nt: TGCAGTGCTAGAATACACAGGCAAATGAACACTGAAGCTTTCTTT; cdr3_aa: CSARIHRQMNTEAFF
d_call: NA; j_call: TRBJ1-4; v_call: TRBV19; clone_size: NA; cdr3_nt: TGTGCCAGTAGCACCGGGACCGACATTAATGAAAAACTGTTTTTT; cdr3_aa: CASSTGTDINEKLFF
d_call: NA; j_call: TRBJ2-5; v_call: TRBV9; clone_size: NA; cdr3_nt: TGTGCCAGCAGCGTCGGGGTTCAGACCCAGTACTTC; cdr3_aa: CASSVGVQTQYF
d_call: NA; j_call: TRBJ1-5; v_call: TRBV2; clone_size: NA; cdr3_nt: TGTGCCAGCAGTGAATCGAAAGGTGGGGGAGTTAGCAATCAGCCCCAGCATTTT; cdr3_aa: CASSESKGGGVSNQPQHF
d_call: TRBD1; j_call: TRBJ1-4; v_call: TRBV7-2; clone_size: NA; cdr3_nt: TGTGCCAGCAGGGCAGGGGGGGGTAATGAAAAACTGTTTTTT; cdr3_aa: CASRAGGGNEKLFF
d_call: TRBD1; j_call: TRBJ1-6; v_call: TRBV25-1; clone_size: NA; cdr3_nt: TGTGCCAGCAGTTTGACAGGGCCGGACGGGAATTCACCCCTCCACTTT; cdr3_aa: CASSLTGPDGNSPLHF
d_call: NA; j_call: TRBJ1-6; v_call: TRBV10-3; clone_size: NA; cdr3_nt: TGTGCCATCAGTTACTCGCAGGATTCACCCCTCCACTTT; cdr3_aa: CAISYSQDSPLHF
d_call: NA; j_call: TRBJ2-5; v_call: TRBV9; clone_size: few; cdr3_nt: TGTGCCAGCTCACCCACGACTGTACAAGAGACCCAGTACTTC; cdr3_aa: CASSPTTVQETQYF
d_call: NA; j_call: TRBJ2-1; v_call: TRBV29-1; clone_size: NA; cdr3_nt: TGCAGCGGTGGACTTGGAAATGAGCAGTTCTTC; cdr3_aa: CSGGLGNEQFF
d_call: NA; j_call: TRBJ1-1; v_call: TRBV19; clone_size: few; cdr3_nt: TGTGCCAGTAGTATCCCGCAGGGTGAAGCTTTCTTT; cdr3_aa: CASSIPQGEAFF